This TCR beta chain was sequenced for a study of blood T cell repertoires in COVID-19. The germline V gene has CDR1 ENHRY and CDR2 SYGVKD. V lost 6 bases to trimming and J lost 3 bases, with 8 bases between them. The CDR3 has 12 residues. Produced via immunoSEQ multiplex PCR; TCRdb's table is partial and in-frame only. The table lists about 320,000 clones, about 92% of them singletons. What was sequenced was PBMCs or T cells enriched from blood (not recorded which). The chain has TRBV10-3 and TRBJ1-1; D gene unclear. This receptor was identified in a man aged 55 to 70 who had recovered from COVID-19. In DNA form, the CDR3 reads TGTGCCATCAGGGGCCCCCACACTGAAGCTTTCTTT. Translation: CAIRGPHTEAFF.